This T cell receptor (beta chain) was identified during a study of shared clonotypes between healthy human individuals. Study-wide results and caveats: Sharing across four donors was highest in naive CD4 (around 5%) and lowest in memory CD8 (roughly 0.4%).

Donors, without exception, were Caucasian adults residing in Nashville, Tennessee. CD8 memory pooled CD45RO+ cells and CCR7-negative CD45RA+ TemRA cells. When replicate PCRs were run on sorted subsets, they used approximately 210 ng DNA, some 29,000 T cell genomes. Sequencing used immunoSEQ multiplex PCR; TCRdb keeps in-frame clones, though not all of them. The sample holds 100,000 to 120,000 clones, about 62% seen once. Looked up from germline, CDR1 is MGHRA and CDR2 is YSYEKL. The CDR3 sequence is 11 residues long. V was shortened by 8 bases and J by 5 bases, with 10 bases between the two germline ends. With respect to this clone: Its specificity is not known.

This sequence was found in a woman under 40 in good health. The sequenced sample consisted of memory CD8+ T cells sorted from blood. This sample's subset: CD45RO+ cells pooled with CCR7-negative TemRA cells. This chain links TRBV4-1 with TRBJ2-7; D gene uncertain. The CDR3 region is CASGRTNEQYF. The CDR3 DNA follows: TGCGCCAGCGGAAGAACCAACGAGCAGTACTTC.